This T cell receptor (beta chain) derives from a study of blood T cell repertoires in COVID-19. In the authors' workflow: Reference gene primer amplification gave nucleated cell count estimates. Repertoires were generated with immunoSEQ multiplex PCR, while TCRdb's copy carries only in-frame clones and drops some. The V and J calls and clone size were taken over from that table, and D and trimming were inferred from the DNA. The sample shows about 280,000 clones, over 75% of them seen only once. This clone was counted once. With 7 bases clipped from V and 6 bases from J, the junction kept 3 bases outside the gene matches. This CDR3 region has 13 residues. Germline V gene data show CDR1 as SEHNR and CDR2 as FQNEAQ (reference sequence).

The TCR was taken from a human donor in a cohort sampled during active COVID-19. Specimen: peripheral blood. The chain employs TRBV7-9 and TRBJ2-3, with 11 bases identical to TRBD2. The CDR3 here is CASILAGVDTQYF. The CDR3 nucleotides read TGTGCCAGCATACTAGCGGGAGTGGATACGCAGTATTTT.